This T cell receptor beta chain was identified in a study of STAT3 mutations in large granular lymphocyte leukemia. Study overall: More than half of T-LGLL patients received immunosuppressive therapy.

Whole-study results and caveats: In T-cell large granular lymphocyte leukemia, about half of patients showed multiple immunodominant subclonotypes. Sampling intervals varied between patients and samples. In about 35% of the 18 patients, new TCR clonotypes emerged after therapy.

In the case of this clone: Its matching antigen is unknown.

The V gene lost 1 base and the J gene lost 1 base, with 7 bases spanning the gap. The CDR3 loop spans 14 amino acids. Germline CDR1 and CDR2: LNHNV and YYDKDF (reference sequence). TCRbeta libraries averaged about 40,773 productive templates per sample. The table came from immunoSEQ multiplex PCR; TCRdb's copy has only in-frame clones and leaves some out. The sample contains 37,000 or so clones, 70% to 90% of which appear only once. The chain combines TRBV15 with TRBJ1-1; D is unresolved. The sample taken for sequencing was PBMCs. This receptor was taken from a human donor with T large granular lymphocyte leukemia. Some clones in this sample may be carry-over from other donors' samples. The CDR3 nucleotides are TGTGCCACCAGCAGAGGGGAGAGGAACACTGAAGCTTTCTTT. This translates into CATSRGERNTEAFF.